The 5 T cell receptor beta chains below come from one sample, sequenced in a study of OX40 agonist ivuxolimab in advanced cancers. Assay: immunoSEQ multiplex PCR; the TCRdb copy retains only in-frame clones and omits some. This sample has approximately 68,000 clones; around nine tenths occur once, and the top ten carry approximately 0.92%. Here the sequenced sample was CD4+ or CD8+ T cells sorted from blood, taken in a trial of the OX40 agonist ivuxolimab. The receptor source for this set is an adult with an advanced solid tumor such as melanoma, head and neck, liver or kidney cancer.

The CDR3 here is CASSQGGWRERKYEQYF. The CDR3 nucleotides read TGCGCCAGCAGCCAAGGAGGATGGCGGGAACGAAAATACGAGCAGTACTTC. The genes are TRBV4-1 and TRBJ2-7; tentatively, D is TRBD2 (6 bases). V shed 1 base and J shed 4 bases, with 20 bases lying between them. CDR1 is MGHRA and CDR2 is YSYEKL in the germline V gene. This CDR3 spans 17 amino acids.

V gene TRBV27 combines with J gene TRBJ1-4, with 10 bases that match TRBD1. V was clipped by 5 bases and J by 3 bases; unmatched bases: 6. Germline lookup yields CDR1 MNHEY and CDR2 SMNVEV (reference sequence). CDR3 length: 16 residues. CDR3 sequence reads: CASSPGTGASNEKLFF. CDR3 DNA: TGTGCCAGCAGTCCCGGGACAGGGGCCTCTAATGAAAAACTGTTTTTT.

This clone was observed a few times. The chain uses TRBV11-3 and TRBJ2-3; D unresolved. The V gene lost 5 bases and the J gene lost 3 bases, with 9 bases spanning the gap. Germline V gene lookup returns CDR1 SGHNT and CDR2 YENEEA. This CDR3 comprises 13 residues. The CDR3 DNA sequence: TGTGCCAGCAGCCCTCCCGGGACAGATACGCAGTATTTT. It codes for CASSPPGTDTQYF.

This chain uses TRBV9 with TRBJ1-1; D is possibly TRBD1 (5 bases). The CDR3 is made up of 14 amino acids. The V gene's germline CDR1 is SGDLS and CDR2 YYNGEE. Trimming cost V 4 bases and J 8 bases, with 18 bases left between them. CDR3 sequence (DNA): TGTGCCAGCAGCCCCCAGCTCCAGGCAGGGGAAGCTTTCTTT. Encoded protein: CASSPQLQAGEAFF. The full variable domain, rest sourced from reference TRBV9 and TRBJ1-1, is DSGVTQTPKHLITATGQRVTLRCSPRSGDLSVYWYQQSLDQGLQFLIQYYNGEERAKGNILERFSAQQFPDLHSELNLSSLELGDSALYFCASSPQLQAGEAFFGQGTRLTVV.

V gene TRBV5-1 combines with J gene TRBJ1-2; D not certain. This CDR3 has 13 residues. Germline loops: CDR1 SGHRS, CDR2 YFSETQ. V lost 3 bases to trimming and J lost 4 bases, with 10 bases between them. This chain's CDR3 is CASSSASTYGYTF. In DNA, the CDR3 is TGCGCCAGCAGCTCCGCTAGCACCTATGGCTACACCTTC.